The rows below give T cell receptor beta chains drawn from one sample of a study of cytomegalovirus exposure and HLA in healthy donors. The repertoire was sequenced with immunoSEQ multiplex PCR; TCRdb's copy has only in-frame clones and lacks some. The sample consists of some 140,000 clones, approximately 61% of them appearing once. Sample: PBMCs. Receptors were obtained from a human donor in good health. The CDR3 runs from the conserved cysteine through the conserved F or W. The order of the fields is clone size, CDR3 length, D gene, V gene, CDR3 protein. A D gene is named only where the DNA matches it firmly. The size field is filled for only some rows; it gives once, few, many or a size class.

clone_size: NA
cdr3_length: 14
d_call: NA
v_call: TRBV7-9
cdr3_aa: CASSPAVSSAEAFF

clone_size: NA
cdr3_length: 16
d_call: NA
v_call: TRBV21-1
cdr3_aa: CASSKARARANYGYTF

clone_size: few
cdr3_length: 15
d_call: TRBD1
v_call: TRBV5-1
cdr3_aa: CASSLEGGLGNTIYF

clone_size: NA
cdr3_length: 14
d_call: NA
v_call: TRBV19
cdr3_aa: CASSPPGVDEKLFF

clone_size: NA
cdr3_length: 15
d_call: TRBD1
v_call: TRBV18
cdr3_aa: CASSPRQGVTGELFF

clone_size: NA
cdr3_length: 15
d_call: TRBD1
v_call: TRBV7-9
cdr3_aa: CASSPGQGASSPLHF

clone_size: NA
cdr3_length: 15
d_call: NA
v_call: TRBV6-6
cdr3_aa: CASSYSRGTADTQYF

clone_size: NA
cdr3_length: 15
d_call: TRBD2
v_call: TRBV5-1
cdr3_aa: CASSLGSGSYNEQFF

clone_size: NA
cdr3_length: 14
d_call: NA
v_call: TRBV5-1
cdr3_aa: CASSGGRLFNEQFF

clone_size: few
cdr3_length: 14
d_call: NA
v_call: TRBV29-1
cdr3_aa: CSVGARALRTEAFF

clone_size: NA
cdr3_length: 16
d_call: NA
v_call: TRBV7-8
cdr3_aa: CASSSRRPYSNQPQHF

clone_size: few
cdr3_length: 14
d_call: NA
v_call: TRBV12-5
cdr3_aa: CASGSAGADTEAFF

clone_size: NA
cdr3_length: 15
d_call: NA
v_call: TRBV27
cdr3_aa: CASSLSSGGQPEAFF

clone_size: NA
cdr3_length: 16
d_call: NA
v_call: TRBV2
cdr3_aa: CASSGPTDRQDYEQYF

clone_size: NA
cdr3_length: 15
d_call: NA
v_call: TRBV21-1
cdr3_aa: CASSKMGLAQDEQFF

clone_size: NA
cdr3_length: 12
d_call: NA
v_call: TRBV7-2
cdr3_aa: CASSVVGQGPDF

clone_size: NA
cdr3_length: 14
d_call: TRBD1
v_call: TRBV27
cdr3_aa: CASSPGQMNTEAFF

clone_size: once
cdr3_length: 15
d_call: NA
v_call: TRBV5-5
cdr3_aa: CASSLERGSSYGYTF

clone_size: NA
cdr3_length: 13
d_call: NA
v_call: TRBV19
cdr3_aa: CASSIGIQETQYF

clone_size: NA
cdr3_length: 15
d_call: TRBD2
v_call: TRBV2
cdr3_aa: CATAQEAGAKETQYF

clone_size: NA
cdr3_length: 14
d_call: NA
v_call: TRBV5-5
cdr3_aa: CASSLSYSNQPQHF

clone_size: NA
cdr3_length: 17
d_call: TRBD1
v_call: TRBV25-1
cdr3_aa: CASSPNFETGLGEKLFF